A selection of T cell receptor beta chains follows, all from one sample in a study of blood T cell repertoires in COVID-19. Generated by immunoSEQ multiplex PCR, the TCRdb table keeps only in-frame clones and is missing some. In the table there are 260,000 or so clones, roughly 85% of which are singletons. Sequenced input: PBMCs or T cells enriched from blood (not recorded which). These receptors came from a woman in her forties or fifties who had recovered from COVID-19. Each CDR3 is given with its conserved first and last residue. The D gene is left open where the match is weak. Not every row has a clone size; where given, it reads once, few, many or a size class.

>TRBJ1-2|-|TRBV5-5|-
TGTGCCAGCAGCTTTTACACAGGAGGGGTAGCGGATGGCTACACCTTC
CASSFYTGGVADGYTF
>TRBJ2-5|-|TRBV5-4|-
TGTGCCAGCAGCTATCCCGGGACACCGCAAGAGACCCAGTACTTC
CASSYPGTPQETQYF
>TRBJ1-3|-|TRBV20-1|-
TGCAGTGCTAGTAGATTCGGGACACACTCTGGAAACACCATATATTTT
CSASRFGTHSGNTIYF
>TRBJ1-2|TRBD1|TRBV2|-
TGTGCCAGCAGTCTCCCGGGACAGGGATATGGCTACACCTTC
CASSLPGQGYGYTF
>TRBJ1-1|-|TRBV18|-
TGTGCCAGCTCACCACTGAGCGGGGCAGTGACTCGGAACACTGAAGCTTTCTTT
CASSPLSGAVTRNTEAFF
>TRBJ2-5|TRBD1|TRBV7-9|-
TGTGCCAGCAGACACGACAGGGGGTACCAAGAGACCCAGTACTTC
CASRHDRGYQETQYF
>TRBJ2-1|TRBD2|TRBV6-1|many
TGTGCCAGCAGTGAAGTAGCGGGGGGGCCGAATGAGCAGTTCTTC
CASSEVAGGPNEQFF
>TRBJ2-5|-|TRBV28|-
TGTGCCAGCATTACGCCTCTTCGGCCAGGGCAAGAGACCCAGTACTTC
CASITPLRPGQETQYF
>TRBJ2-5|TRBD2|TRBV5-4|-
TGTGCCAGCAGTTACCGGATAGCGGGGGGTGATGAGACCCAGTACTTC
CASSYRIAGGDETQYF
>TRBJ1-3|TRBD1|TRBV6-5|once
TGTGCCAGCACTCAGACAGGGTTCGGAAACACCATATATTTT
CASTQTGFGNTIYF
>TRBJ2-3|TRBD2|TRBV27|-
TGTGCCAGCAGTACTCGGGATAGCGGGAGTAATACGCAGTATTTT
CASSTRDSGSNTQYF
>TRBJ1-4|TRBD1|TRBV5-1|-
TGCGCCAGCAGCGTACAGGGGGCGGCTGAAAAACTGTTTTTT
CASSVQGAAEKLFF
>TRBJ2-1|TRBD1|TRBV19|-
TGTGCCAGTAGTTCTGGGACAGGGGCGGATGAGCAGTTCTTC
CASSSGTGADEQFF
>TRBJ1-4|-|TRBV19|once
TGTGCCAGTAAGGGGGCAACTAATGAAAAACTGTTTTTT
CASKGATNEKLFF
>TRBJ2-3|-|TRBV10-3|-
TGTGCCATCAGTGAGTCGGGGCCTACAGATACGCAGTATTTT
CAISESGPTDTQYF
>TRBJ1-2|TRBD1|TRBV30|-
TGTGCCTGGTCTGCAGGGGGCGGCTACACCTTC
CAWSAGGGYTF
>TRBJ2-2|TRBD1|TRBV4-1|-
TGCGCCAGCAGCCCCACAGGGGCGGCGGAGCTGTTTTTT
CASSPTGAAELFF
>TRBJ2-3|TRBD2|TRBV18|once
TGTGCCAGCTCACAAAGGACTAGCCAAGGAGCAGATACGCAGTATTTT
CASSQRTSQGADTQYF
>TRBJ1-3|-|TRBV6-5|-
TGTGCCACGAGGCCAAGCTCTGGAAACACCATATATTTT
CATRPSSGNTIYF
>TRBJ2-5|-|TRBV4-3|-
TGCGCCAGCAGCCAAGTGTACGGGGGGCCCCAAGAGACCCAGTACTTC
CASSQVYGGPQETQYF
>TRBJ1-1|TRBD1|TRBV3-1/TRBV3-2|-
TGTGCCAGCAGCCCGGGACAGGGAACAGCGGCTGAAGCTTTCTTT
CASSPGQGTAAEAFF
>TRBJ2-5|TRBD2|TRBV7-2|-
TGTGCCAGCAGCCCGGGACTAGCGAGGCAAGAGACCCAGTACTTC
CASSPGLARQETQYF
>TRBJ2-3|TRBD1|TRBV24-1|-
TGTGCCACCAGTGATCCGGGGACAGTCAATACGCAGTATTTT
CATSDPGTVNTQYF
>TRBJ1-3|-|TRBV23-1|once
TGCGCCAGCAGTCTAAGGGGTTACTCTGGAAACACCATATATTTT
CASSLRGYSGNTIYF
>TRBJ1-4|-|TRBV5-8|-
TGTGCCAGCAGCCGAAGATTCGGACGCGACAGTTATAATGAAAAACTGTTTTTT
CASSRRFGRDSYNEKLFF